This T cell receptor (beta chain) was identified during a study of blood T cell repertoires in COVID-19. Across the study: There were acute and convalescent COVID-19 samples, and they came from the United States, Italy and Spain. PBMCs, B-cell-depleted T cells, or T cells provided the cDNA or gDNA that made up the material.

As originally analysed: Using reference gene primer amplification, nucleated cell counts were estimated. Assay: immunoSEQ multiplex PCR; the TCRdb copy retains only in-frame clones and omits some. The V and J calls and clone size come from that table; D and trimming were worked out from the DNA. Of more than 45,000 clones listed, roughly 91% are singletons. The sample was peripheral blood. This clonotype originated in a human donor in a cohort sampled during active COVID-19.

CDR3 nucleotide sequence: TGTGCCAGCAGCCCACCACTGGGAGCCAATGAGCAGTTCTTC. Protein: CASSPPLGANEQFF. The rearrangement joins TRBV11-2 to TRBJ2-1; TRBD2 is a possible D gene (5 bases). Trimming shortened V by 5 bases and J by 6 bases, and 14 bases separated the two germline ends. This CDR3 contains 14 residues. Germline CDR1 reads SGHAT; CDR2 reads FQNNGV.